The clone carrying this TCR beta chain came up many times. The data were obtained in a study of T cells in Graves' hyperthyroidism and ophthalmopathy. Overall study context: Blood was drawn when the patient was first diagnosed and still untreated.

On the basis of clinical symptoms, serum thyroxine and TRAb, thyroid ultrasound and orbital computed tomography, diagnoses were made. Germline trimming cut 7 bases from V and 2 bases from J; bases unmatched to any gene: 8. CDR3 length equals 15 residues. CDR1 is SNHLY, CDR2 FYNNEI, per germline. Amplification targeted TCR beta CDR3 regions from RNA transcripts. With the HTBI primer set, the TCR CDR3 went through a first round of RT-PCR. TCRdb independently ran MiXCR on the multiplex PCR reads; one entry per CDR3 protein. This sample has over 500,000 distinct CDR3 sequences, with 11% to 15% found just once.

The V call is TRBV2, the J call TRBJ2-3, with 8 bases aligning to TRBD2. The sequence came from a woman in her thirties or forties with Graves' hyperthyroidism. Sequencing was performed on blood. The CDR3 DNA sequence: TGTGCCAGCATTAGATCGGGAGGGGTCACAGATACGCAGTATTTT. Its protein is CASIRSGGVTDTQYF.